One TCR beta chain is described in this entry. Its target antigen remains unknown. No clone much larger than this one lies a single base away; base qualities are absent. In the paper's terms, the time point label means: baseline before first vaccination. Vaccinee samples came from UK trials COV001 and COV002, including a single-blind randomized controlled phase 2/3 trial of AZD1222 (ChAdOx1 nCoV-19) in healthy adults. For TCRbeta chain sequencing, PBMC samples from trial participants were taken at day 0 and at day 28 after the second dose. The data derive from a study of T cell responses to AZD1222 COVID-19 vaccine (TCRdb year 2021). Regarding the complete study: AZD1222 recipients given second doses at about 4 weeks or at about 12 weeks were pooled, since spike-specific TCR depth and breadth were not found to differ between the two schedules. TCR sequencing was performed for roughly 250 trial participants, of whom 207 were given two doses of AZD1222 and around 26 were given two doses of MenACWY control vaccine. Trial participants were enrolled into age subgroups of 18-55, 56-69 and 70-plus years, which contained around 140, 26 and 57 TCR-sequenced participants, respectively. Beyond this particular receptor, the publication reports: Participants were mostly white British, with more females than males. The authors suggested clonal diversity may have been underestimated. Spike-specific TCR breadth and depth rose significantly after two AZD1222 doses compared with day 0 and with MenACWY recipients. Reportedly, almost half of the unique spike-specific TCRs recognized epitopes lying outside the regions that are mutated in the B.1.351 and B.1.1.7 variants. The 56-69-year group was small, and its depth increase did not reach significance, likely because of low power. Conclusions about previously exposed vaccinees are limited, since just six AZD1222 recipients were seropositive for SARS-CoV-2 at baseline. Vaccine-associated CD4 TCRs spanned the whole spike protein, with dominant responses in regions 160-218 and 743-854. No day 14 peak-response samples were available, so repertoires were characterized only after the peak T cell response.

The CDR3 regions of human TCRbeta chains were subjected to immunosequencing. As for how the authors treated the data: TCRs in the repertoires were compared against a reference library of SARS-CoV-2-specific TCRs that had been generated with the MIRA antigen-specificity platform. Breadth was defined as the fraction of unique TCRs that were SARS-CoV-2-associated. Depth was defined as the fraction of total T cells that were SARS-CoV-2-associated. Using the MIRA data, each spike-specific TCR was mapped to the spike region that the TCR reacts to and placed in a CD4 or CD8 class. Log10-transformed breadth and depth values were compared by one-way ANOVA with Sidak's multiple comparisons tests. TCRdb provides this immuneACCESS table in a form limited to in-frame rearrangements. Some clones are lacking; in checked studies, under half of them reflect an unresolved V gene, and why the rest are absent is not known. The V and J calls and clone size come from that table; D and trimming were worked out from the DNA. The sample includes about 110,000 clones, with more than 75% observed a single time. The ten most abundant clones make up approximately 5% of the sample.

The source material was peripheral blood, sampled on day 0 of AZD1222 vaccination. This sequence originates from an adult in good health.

In nucleotide form, the sequence is TGCGCCAGCAGCCGCGCTCTAGCGAGACAGGCCACCGGGGAGCTGTTTTTT. This translates into CASSRALARQATGELFF. The V gene is TRBV4-3 and the J gene is TRBJ2-2, with the D call perhaps TRBD1 or TRBD2, as 6 bases match in each case. V sheds 4 bases and J sheds 4 bases, leaving 19 bases between their ends. As encoded in the germline V gene, CDR1 is LGHNA while CDR2 is YSLEER. Inclusive of the bounding cysteine and phenylalanine, the CDR3 is 17 residues long. CDR3 DNA only is kept here, 51 bases in frame from base 1.